These 30 T cell receptor beta chains share one sample of origin, sequenced in a study of T-cell memory formation after mild COVID-19. One entry per CDR3 protein results from TCRdb running MiXCR on the 5' RACE reads. The sample contains fewer than 300,000 distinct CDR3 sequences, roughly 18% of which appear only once. The sample consisted of PBMCs or a T cell subset sorted from them (not recorded which). These receptor sequences come from a man in his late teens or twenties who had mild COVID-19 (a few samples of this study predate the infection). Cell type and time point are not known.

This clonotype showed up just a few times. The DNA of the CDR3 is TGTGCCAGCAGCCCGACTAGCGGGGGGACCGGGGAGCTGTTTTTT. This encodes CASSPTSGGTGELFF. The chain employs TRBV11-2 and TRBJ2-2, with TRBD2 matching 13 bases. Trimming at V came to 5 bases and at J to 5 bases, leaving 2 bases not matched to a gene. CDR1 and CDR2 from the germline V gene are SGHAT and FQNNGV. This CDR3 is 15 amino acids long.

This clonotype was detected many times. V usage is TRBV5-4 and J usage is TRBJ2-5; D gene unclear. The V gene lost 1 base and the J gene lost 3 bases, with 7 bases spanning the gap. The CDR3 sequence is 13 residues long. CDR1 is SGHNT and CDR2 is YYREEE in the germline V gene (reference sequence). CDR3 residues: CASSLPYEETQYF. CDR3 nucleotide sequence: TGTGCCAGCAGCTTGCCGTACGAAGAGACCCAGTACTTC.

This chain links TRBV4-3 with TRBJ2-1, with 8 bases identical to TRBD2. Trimming cost V 0 bases and J 3 bases; bases outside gene matches: 4. CDR3 length: 16 residues. Germline V gene data show CDR1 as LGHNA and CDR2 as YSLEER. Written as DNA, the CDR3 is TGCGCCAGCAGCCAAGATGCAAGCGGGGGCTACAATGAGCAGTTCTTC. This encodes CASSQDASGGYNEQFF.

The genes are TRBV9 and TRBJ2-2; 9 bases fit TRBD1. Trimming took 3 bases from V and 8 from J; bases not matched to a gene: 14. Per the germline V gene, CDR1 is SGDLS and CDR2 is YYNGEE. The CDR3 runs to 17 residues. CDR3 protein: CASSGRSGTGLRGELFF. DNA of the CDR3: TGTGCCAGCAGCGGGCGATCCGGGACAGGGTTACGTGGGGAGCTGTTTTTT.

The rearrangement uses TRBV7-2 and TRBJ1-3; a weak D match, TRBD1 (6 bases). From germline, CDR1 is SGHTA and CDR2 FQGNSA. This CDR3 has 15 amino acids. Trimming took off 4 bases at V and 4 bases at J, with 14 bases between the two ends. DNA for the CDR3: TGTGCCAGCAGCTACCACACAGGGACGGGAAACACCATATATTTT. It yields the protein CASSYHTGTGNTIYF. Combining the CDR3 with reference TRBV7-2 and TRBJ1-3 gives the whole variable domain GAGVSQSPSNKVTEKGKDVELRCDPISGHTALYWYRQSLGQGLEFLIYFQGNSAPDKSGLPSDRFSAERTGGSVSTLTIQRTQQEDSAVYLCASSYHTGTGNTIYFGEGSWLTVV.

A few counts support this clonotype. The chain links TRBV20-1 to TRBJ2-1; 7 nucleotides line up with TRBD1. CDR1 and CDR2 (germline): DFQATT, SNEGSKA (reference sequence). V dropped 0 bases and J dropped 0; count of bases not matched to a gene: 14. This CDR3 region has 19 residues. DNA for the CDR3: TGCAGTGCTAGAGATATACTCACCCTCCAGGGGGACTCCTACAATGAGCAGTTCTTC. Its translation is CSARDILTLQGDSYNEQFF.

This CDR3 is CSVHQAGTGEETQYF. CDR3 sequence (DNA): TGCAGCGTCCATCAGGCCGGGACGGGGGAAGAGACCCAGTACTTC. The chain recombines TRBV29-1 with TRBJ2-5; tentatively, D is TRBD2 (6 bases). Germline assignment: CDR1 SQVTM and CDR2 ANQGSEA. The length of the CDR3 is 15 residues. V was trimmed by 6 bases and J by 3 bases, leaving 20 bases between them.

This clonotype has more than one count but fewer than ten. The rearrangement links TRBV6-1 to TRBJ2-1; 10 bases agree with TRBD2. The germline V gene has CDR1 MNHNS and CDR2 SASEGT. The J segment lost 4 bases and the V segment lost 6 bases, leaving 9 bases of the junction unmatched. The CDR3 contains 16 residues. CDR3 DNA: TGTGCCAGCAGGGGAAGCGGGGGGGCGTTTTACAATGAGCAGTTCTTC. It yields the protein CASRGSGGAFYNEQFF.

This clonotype was picked up a small number of times. The V gene is TRBV6-5, the J gene TRBJ2-1; perhaps TRBD2 as D (7 bases). V lost 0 bases, J lost 3 bases, and 12 bases lay in between. The germline gives CDR1 MNHEY, CDR2 SVGAGI. The CDR3 has 16 amino acids. The CDR3 here is CASSYSGGPVYNEQFF. As DNA, the CDR3 is TGTGCCAGCAGTTACTCGGGGGGGCCGGTCTACAATGAGCAGTTCTTC.

The J gene is TRBJ2-1, the V gene TRBV7-8; 9 bases map to TRBD2. Germline V CDR1 and CDR2: SGHVS, FQNEAQ. CDR3 length: 15 amino acids. With 4 bases clipped from V and 8 bases from J, the junction kept 9 bases outside the gene matches. The CDR3 reads CASSSAGLAFYEQFF. CDR3 nucleotides: TGTGCCAGCAGCTCGGCTGGACTAGCGTTCTATGAGCAGTTCTTC.

The chain uses TRBV7-9 and TRBJ1-1; 8 bases are shared with TRBD1. The CDR3 spans 15 residues. The V segment lost 5 bases and the J segment 3 bases; nucleotides outside the gene matches: 8. CDR1 is SEHNR and CDR2 is FQNEAQ in the germline V gene (reference sequence). The CDR3 protein is CASSLGQGIDTEAFF. The CDR3, as DNA: TGTGCCAGCAGCCTAGGACAGGGAATAGACACTGAAGCTTTCTTT. The whole variable domain, filled in from reference TRBV7-9 and TRBJ1-1, reads DTGVSQNPRHKITKRGQNVTFRCDPISEHNRLYWYRQTLGQGPEFLTYFQNEAQLEKSRLLSDRFSAERPKGSFSTLEIQRTEQGDSAMYLCASSLGQGIDTEAFFGQGTRLTVV.

This clonotype turned up a few times. The chain has TRBV6-6 and TRBJ2-2, with 10 bases fitting TRBD2. The V gene's germline CDR1 is MNHNY and CDR2 SVGAGI (reference sequence). This CDR3 is built from 16 residues. Trimming took 2 bases from V and 7 from J; bases not matched to a gene: 7. The CDR3 loop is CASSYPGLATIGELFF. The CDR3 region has the DNA TGTGCCAGCAGTTACCCGGGACTAGCGACGATCGGGGAGCTGTTTTTT.

The chain employs TRBV6-2 or TRBV6-3 and TRBJ2-1; 11 positions agree with TRBD2. The germline gives CDR1 MNHEY, CDR2 SVGEGT. Trimming cost V 0 bases and J 8 bases; bases outside gene matches: 6. This CDR3 region has 16 residues. This CDR3 is CASSYSATSGAYEQFF. The CDR3 DNA reads TGTGCCAGCAGTTACTCGGCGACTAGCGGGGCCTATGAGCAGTTCTTC.

V gene TRBV29-1 combines with J gene TRBJ2-2, with TRBD1 as a possible D gene (6 bases). CDR3 length: 14 amino acids. Trimming took 6 bases from V and 3 from J, leaving 14 bases between them. Germline V CDR1 and CDR2: SQVTM, ANQGSEA. The CDR3, as DNA: TGCAGCGTAGCCAGGGGCTGGGACACCGGGGAGCTGTTTTTT. This encodes CSVARGWDTGELFF.

This clonotype occurred a few times. The rearrangement links TRBV20-1 to TRBJ2-5; D is ambiguous. This CDR3 spans 12 amino acids. CDR1 DFQATT and CDR2 SNEGSKA come from the germline V gene (reference sequence). The V and J ends lost 0 bases and 0 bases respectively, with 2 bases between them. The CDR3 DNA reads as TGCAGTGCTAGAGAAAACCAAGAGACCCAGTACTTC. This codes for CSARENQETQYF.

The chain carries TRBV6-2 or TRBV6-3 and TRBJ1-1; TRBD1 matches 7 bases. With 7 bases clipped from V and 4 bases from J, the junction kept 15 bases outside the gene matches. The CDR3 length is 16 residues. Germline V gene lookup returns CDR1 MNHEY and CDR2 SVGEGT. The CDR3 loop is CASIPGGGPGITEAFF. In nucleotides, the CDR3 is TGTGCCAGCATCCCCGGAGGGGGCCCGGGGATCACTGAAGCTTTCTTT.

Concerning this clonotype itself: The junction does not match germline at one end; this may be a read error. The V call is TRBV29-1, the J call TRBJ2-3; no firm D call. CDR3 length: 13 amino acids. The V gene's germline CDR1 is SQVTM and CDR2 ANQGSEA. As DNA, the CDR3 is TGCAGAGTTGTACCCGGCAGCACAGATACGCAGTATTTT. Amino acid sequence: CRVVPGSTDTQYF.

There are a few counts of this clonotype. The rearrangement links TRBV7-2 to TRBJ2-3, with 8 nucleotides matching TRBD2. Germline CDR1 SGHTA, CDR2 FQGNSA. CDR3 length equals 13 residues. V gave up 9 bases and J gave up 2 bases; unmatched junction bases: 4. CDR3 amino acids: CASVAGFTDTQYF. CDR3 nucleotide sequence: TGTGCCAGTGTAGCGGGGTTCACAGATACGCAGTATTTT.

CDR3 loop: CATSDFGRSSTDTQYF. The CDR3 DNA sequence: TGTGCCACCAGTGATTTTGGCAGGTCTAGCACAGATACGCAGTATTTT. The chain recombines TRBV24-1 with TRBJ2-3; D is unclear. Between the trimmed V and J ends, which lost 1 base and 0 bases, there was a span of 10 bases. CDR1 and CDR2 from the germline V gene are KGHDR and SFDVKD. The CDR3 spans 16 residues.

This sequence joins TRBV5-1 and TRBJ2-3; 12 bases map to TRBD2. Trimming removed 1 base from V and 2 bases from J; junction bases left unmatched: 8. This CDR3 comprises 18 residues. CDR1 is SGHRS, CDR2 YFSETQ, per germline. The CDR3 reads CASSLTSGGTQTTDTQYF. CDR3 nucleotide sequence: TGCGCCAGCAGCTTGACTAGCGGGGGGACTCAAACCACAGATACGCAGTATTTT.

This clonotype was found a few times. The V and J genes are TRBV12-3 or TRBV12-4 and TRBJ2-7; TRBD2 might be the D (6 bases). V was shortened by 1 base and J by 2 bases, with 9 bases between the two germline ends. The CDR3 totals 14 residues. DNA of the CDR3: TGTGCCAGCAGTTTAGGGGGACTCCCCTACGAGCAGTACTTC. It yields the protein CASSLGGLPYEQYF.

The V call is TRBV28, the J call TRBJ2-2, with 9 bases fitting TRBD2. CDR1 MDHEN and CDR2 SYDVKM come from the germline V gene. The CDR3 spans 18 residues. Unmatched junction bases numbered 15, after V lost 3 bases and J lost 7 bases. The CDR3 sequence is CASSFPPLAGDGGGELFF. As DNA, the CDR3 is TGTGCCAGCAGTTTCCCCCCTTTAGCGGGGGATGGTGGCGGGGAGCTGTTTTTT.

This clonotype was counted between two and nine times. The genes are TRBV5-6 and TRBJ1-1, with D unresolved. The germline V gene has CDR1 SGHDT and CDR2 YYEEEE. The CDR3 spans 14 residues. Trimming left V 0 bases short and J 4 bases short, with 10 bases between. In DNA form, the CDR3 reads TGTGCCAGCAGCTTGGTTCCCACGGGCACTGAAGCTTTCTTT. Protein sequence: CASSLVPTGTEAFF.

In its sample, this clonotype was seen a few times. This CDR3 reads CASSSQGGNTIYF. The CDR3 DNA is TGTGCCAGCAGTTCCCAGGGAGGTAACACCATATATTTT. The chain joins TRBV12-3 or TRBV12-4 to TRBJ1-3; maybe TRBD1 (5 bases). The CDR3 is 13 residues long. Trimming removed 4 bases at V and 7 bases at J, with 11 bases between.

The genes are TRBV7-2 and TRBJ2-3; the D gene is possibly TRBD1 (5 bases). The CDR3 is 14 residues long. Per germline, CDR1 SGHTA and CDR2 FQGNSA. Trimming cost V 1 base and J 6 bases, with 11 bases left between them. The CDR3 reads CASSLEGPRDTQYF. The CDR3 DNA follows: TGTGCCAGCAGCTTAGAGGGGCCCCGGGATACGCAGTATTTT.

This clonotype was counted only a few times. The chain has TRBV6-5 and TRBJ2-3; unclear D gene. Germline loops: CDR1 MNHEY, CDR2 SVGAGI. Between the trimmed V and J ends, which lost 10 bases and 3 bases, there was a span of 14 bases. This CDR3 region has 13 residues. CDR3 amino acids: CATLFPGTDTQYF. CDR3 DNA: TGTGCCACCCTTTTTCCGGGTACAGATACGCAGTATTTT.

In this sample, this clonotype turned up a few times. The junction shows a germline mismatch at one end, possibly a read error. V and J are TRBV7-8 and TRBJ2-1; D possibly matches TRBD1 or TRBD2 (5 bases each). This CDR3 contains 12 residues. The germline CDR1 and CDR2 sequences are SGHVS and FQNEAQ. The CDR3 protein is CASSLTGPEEFF. CDR3 sequence (DNA): TGTGCCAGCAGCTTAACGGGGCCTGAGGAGTTCTTC.

In regard to this clonotype: The junction departs from germline at one end; a sequencing error may be responsible. V usage is TRBV7-7 and J usage is TRBJ2-1; 11 bases are shared with TRBD1. Germline V gene data show CDR1 as SSHAT and CDR2 as FNYEAQ (reference sequence). The CDR3 runs to 15 residues. The CDR3 DNA follows: TGTGCTAGCAGCTTAGGGACAGGGGGTAAGAATGAGCAGTTCTTC. Amino acid sequence: CASSLGTGGKNEQFF.

The chain links TRBV7-2 to TRBJ2-3; D is unclear. V was clipped by 5 bases and J by 1 base, with 10 bases between them. The germline V gene has CDR1 SGHTA and CDR2 FQGNSA. CDR3 size: 14 residues. The chain's CDR3 is CASSDRTRTDTQYF. The CDR3 nucleotides are TGTGCCAGCAGCGACCGGACCCGCACAGATACGCAGTATTTT.

The V call is TRBV20-1, the J call TRBJ2-5, with 12 positions matching TRBD2. This CDR3 contains 17 residues. The germline gives CDR1 DFQATT, CDR2 SNEGSKA (reference sequence). The ends lost 6 bases at V and 1 base at J; junction bases unmatched: 12. CDR3 in DNA: TGCAGTGCCCACCCGGCTAGCGGGGGGGTATTCCAAGAGACCCAGTACTTC. This gives the protein CSAHPASGGVFQETQYF.